This TCR beta chain was sequenced in a study of cytomegalovirus exposure and HLA in healthy donors. Turning to the study itself: Across around 400 genotyped donors, over 70% landed in the Caucasian-associated ancestry cluster. Study outcomes and limitations: The classifier reportedly diagnosed cytomegalovirus status with high sensitivity and specificity.

On this clone: No antigen is known for it.

V dropped 7 bases and J dropped 6 bases, with 12 bases sitting between them. CDR1 is LNHDA, CDR2 SQIVND, per germline (reference sequence). The CDR3 has 12 residues. 60 Vbeta and 13 Jbeta primers were used in PCR. The method was immunoSEQ multiplex PCR; TCRdb's version includes in-frame clones alone and lacks a portion of them. This table has over 150,000 clones, approximately 62% appearing once. The sample taken for sequencing was PBMCs. The clonotype originates from a middle-aged man in good health and CMV-seronegative. This rearrangement joins TRBV19 to TRBJ1-1; D uncertain. The DNA of the CDR3 is TGTGCCAGTACCTTCGGGGTTGCTGAAGCTTTCTTT. It is translated as CASTFGVAEAFF.